Listed below are T cell receptor beta chains from one sample, sequenced in a study of blood T cell repertoires in COVID-19. Profiling relied on immunoSEQ multiplex PCR, and the TCRdb table lists in-frame clones only, not all of them. Among about 200,000 clones, 65% to 90% were seen once, and the ten largest hold 8% to 9.5%. The source material was PBMCs or T cells enriched from blood (not recorded which). The receptors derive from a woman between 50 and 59 years old with acute COVID-19. Both conserved end residues are part of each CDR3. The order of the fields is J gene, clone size, D gene, V gene, CDR3 DNA, CDR3 protein. A D gene is named only where the DNA matches it firmly. Size values are once, few and many counts, or a class for expanded clones, and some rows have none.

TRBJ2-5 few NA TRBV18 TGTGCCAGCTCACCGAACCTACAGTCCCAAGAGACCCAGTACTTC CASSPNLQSQETQYF
TRBJ1-5 once NA TRBV2 TGTGCCAGCAGTGAACGGGGGGTAGTAGGCCCTTTCCAGCCCCAGCATTTT CASSERGVVGPFQPQHF
TRBJ2-7 NA TRBD2 TRBV6-6 TGTGCCAGCAGTTACGAGCGGGGGGCGTACGAGCAGTACTTC CASSYERGAYEQYF
TRBJ1-4 NA NA TRBV2 TGTGCCAGCAGTGAACGCAGGGTTAATGAAAAACTGTTTTTT CASSERRVNEKLFF
TRBJ2-4 NA TRBD2 TRBV28 TGTGCCAGCAGTTTAATGACTAGCCCCATTCAGTACTTC CASSLMTSPIQYF
TRBJ1-5 NA TRBD1 TRBV28 TGTGCCAGCAGTTTTAGCCCAGGGGGACAGGGTCAGCCCCAGCATTTT CASSFSPGGQGQPQHF
TRBJ2-5 NA NA TRBV29-1 TGCAGCGTTGACCAGCGCCAAGAGACCCAGTACTTC CSVDQRQETQYF
TRBJ2-7 NA NA TRBV6-2/TRBV6-3 TGTGCCAGCAGTCGAGGGGGATTCGGCTACGAGCAGTACTTC CASSRGGFGYEQYF
TRBJ1-4 NA NA TRBV4-2 TGTGCCAGCAGCCAAGACCCTACTACGCTACCAGGGAGGACTAATGAAAAACTGTTTTTT CASSQDPTTLPGRTNEKLFF
TRBJ2-5 NA TRBD1 TRBV18 TGTGCCAGCTCACCGTGGCAGACAGGGGCGCAACAGACCCAGTACTTC CASSPWQTGAQQTQYF
TRBJ1-1 NA NA TRBV5-1 TGCGCCAGCAGCTTGGGGCCAGGAGGACACACTGAAGCTTTCTTT CASSLGPGGHTEAFF
TRBJ2-6 NA NA TRBV11-2 TGTGCCAGCAGCTTAGCTTACTCTGGGGCCAACGTCCTGACTTTC CASSLAYSGANVLTF
TRBJ1-1 NA NA TRBV7-2 TGTGCCAGCAGCTTACTTAAAGCAGGGTTGTACACTGAAGCTTTCTTT CASSLLKAGLYTEAFF
TRBJ1-2 NA TRBD1 TRBV19 TGTGCCAGTCAGGGAGGACAGGCGATAAACTATGGCTACACCTTC CASQGGQAINYGYTF
TRBJ2-7 NA TRBD1 TRBV5-6 TGTGCCAGCAGCTTTCGACAGGGCCAGCAGTACTTC CASSFRQGQQYF
TRBJ1-4 NA NA TRBV28 TGTGCCAGCAGTACGGCAGGGCTCCAAGAAAAACTGTTTTTT CASSTAGLQEKLFF